The rows below give T cell receptor beta chains drawn from one sample of a study of OX40 agonist ivuxolimab in advanced cancers. Measured with immunoSEQ multiplex PCR; TCRdb has only the in-frame clones, and not every one. Altogether around 70,000 clones are present, 65% to 90% being singletons, with the ten largest covering 0.5% to 0.55%. The material was CD4+ or CD8+ T cells sorted from blood, obtained in a trial of the OX40 agonist ivuxolimab. These receptors were collected from an adult with an advanced solid tumor such as melanoma, head and neck, liver or kidney cancer. The CDR3 runs from the conserved cysteine through the conserved F or W. The D gene is left open where the match is weak. Expanded clones get a size class; other rows say once, few or many, or leave the size out.

len: 13
v_gene: TRBV28
abundance: .
d_gene: TRBD1
j_gene: TRBJ1-4
CDR3nt: TGTGCCAGCAGCGGGACAGGGGAAAGAAAACTGTTTTTT
CDR3aa: CASSGTGERKLFF

len: 14
v_gene: TRBV6-1
abundance: .
d_gene: .
j_gene: TRBJ1-2
CDR3nt: TGTGCCAGCAGTGAAGTTCGGGGCAGCTATGGCTACACCTTC
CDR3aa: CASSEVRGSYGYTF

len: 14
v_gene: TRBV6-1
abundance: .
d_gene: .
j_gene: TRBJ1-1
CDR3nt: TGTGCCAGCACCCGACAGGTGGGGAGGACTGAAGCTTTCTTT
CDR3aa: CASTRQVGRTEAFF

len: 15
v_gene: TRBV28
abundance: .
d_gene: TRBD1
j_gene: TRBJ1-5
CDR3nt: TGTGCCAGCAGTAATCCGGGACAGGGGAATCAGCCCCAGCATTTT
CDR3aa: CASSNPGQGNQPQHF

len: 15
v_gene: TRBV5-1
abundance: .
d_gene: TRBD1
j_gene: TRBJ2-2
CDR3nt: TGCGCCAGCAGCCGGGACAGGGGTCGAACCGGGGAGCTGTTTTTT
CDR3aa: CASSRDRGRTGELFF

len: 16
v_gene: TRBV7-9
abundance: once
d_gene: .
j_gene: TRBJ2-7
CDR3nt: TGTGCCAGCAGCCCCTCGGGTGGGGCGGACTCCTACGAGCAGTACTTC
CDR3aa: CASSPSGGADSYEQYF

len: 15
v_gene: TRBV7-2
abundance: .
d_gene: TRBD2
j_gene: TRBJ2-5
CDR3nt: TGTGCCAGCAGCCTCTCCACTAGCGGACAAGAGACCCAGTACTTC
CDR3aa: CASSLSTSGQETQYF

len: 15
v_gene: TRBV7-6
abundance: .
d_gene: .
j_gene: TRBJ1-6
CDR3nt: TGTGCCAGCAGCCCAGCCGGACACTTTAATTCACCCCTCCACTTT
CDR3aa: CASSPAGHFNSPLHF

len: 14
v_gene: TRBV7-9
abundance: once
d_gene: TRBD1
j_gene: TRBJ2-1
CDR3nt: TGTGCCAGCAGCATACGGACAGGAACTAATGAGCAGTTCTTC
CDR3aa: CASSIRTGTNEQFF

len: 15
v_gene: TRBV15
abundance: .
d_gene: TRBD1
j_gene: TRBJ1-1
CDR3nt: TGTGCCACCAGCAGAGGGGGACAGGGATACACTGAAGCTTTCTTT
CDR3aa: CATSRGGQGYTEAFF

len: 13
v_gene: TRBV11-2
abundance: .
d_gene: TRBD1
j_gene: TRBJ1-2
CDR3nt: TGTGCCAGCAGCGCCGACAGGGACTATGGCTACACCTTC
CDR3aa: CASSADRDYGYTF

len: 13
v_gene: TRBV2
abundance: medium-sized
d_gene: .
j_gene: TRBJ1-3
CDR3nt: TGTGCCAGCAGTGGAGACGGTGAAATTACCATATATTTT
CDR3aa: CASSGDGEITIYF

len: 16
v_gene: TRBV28
abundance: .
d_gene: .
j_gene: TRBJ2-1
CDR3nt: TGTGCCAGCAGTGGTAGAGCGGCGAGCTCCTACAATGAGCAGTTCTTC
CDR3aa: CASSGRAASSYNEQFF

len: 15
v_gene: TRBV5-1
abundance: few
d_gene: .
j_gene: TRBJ2-5
CDR3nt: TGCGCCAGCAGCTTGGGTGGGGGGGCCCGAGAGACCCAGTACTTC
CDR3aa: CASSLGGGARETQYF

len: 14
v_gene: TRBV6-4
abundance: .
d_gene: .
j_gene: TRBJ2-2
CDR3nt: TGTGCCAGCAGTCGTGGTAGTGGCACCGGGGAGCTGTTTTTT
CDR3aa: CASSRGSGTGELFF

len: 14
v_gene: TRBV19
abundance: .
d_gene: TRBD2
j_gene: TRBJ2-1
CDR3nt: TGTGCCAGTAAAACGGGGACTAGCGGGAGTATCCAGTTCTTC
CDR3aa: CASKTGTSGSIQFF

len: 14
v_gene: TRBV7-6
abundance: few
d_gene: TRBD1
j_gene: TRBJ1-2
CDR3nt: TGTGCCAGCAGCGCCTTGACAGGGAACTATGGCTACACCTTC
CDR3aa: CASSALTGNYGYTF

len: 11
v_gene: TRBV28
abundance: .
d_gene: .
j_gene: TRBJ2-5
CDR3nt: TGTGCCAGCAGTATCCAAGAGACCCAGTACTTC
CDR3aa: CASSIQETQYF

len: 16
v_gene: TRBV7-2
abundance: .
d_gene: TRBD1
j_gene: TRBJ2-7
CDR3nt: TGTGCCAGCAGCTCGAGGACAGGGGGAACTACCTACGAGCAGTACTTC
CDR3aa: CASSSRTGGTTYEQYF

len: 14
v_gene: TRBV6-1
abundance: .
d_gene: .
j_gene: TRBJ1-2
CDR3nt: TGTGCCAGCAGTGAAGCTAAGGTTCGTCACACCTACACCTTC
CDR3aa: CASSEAKVRHTYTF

len: 15
v_gene: TRBV7-9
abundance: few
d_gene: .
j_gene: TRBJ1-1
CDR3nt: TGTGCCAGCAGGCCCCGATCGTTATTGAACACTGAAGCTTTCTTT
CDR3aa: CASRPRSLLNTEAFF

len: 14
v_gene: TRBV18
abundance: .
d_gene: .
j_gene: TRBJ2-5
CDR3nt: TGTGCCAGCTCACCATTGACAGACCAAGAGACCCAGTACTTC
CDR3aa: CASSPLTDQETQYF

len: 13
v_gene: TRBV2
abundance: .
d_gene: .
j_gene: TRBJ2-2
CDR3nt: TGTGCCAGCAGTGAGGAGGGCGCCGGGGAGCTGTTTTTT
CDR3aa: CASSEEGAGELFF

len: 13
v_gene: TRBV21-1
abundance: .
d_gene: .
j_gene: TRBJ2-3
CDR3nt: TGTGCCAGCAGCTTCTTACTGACAGTTACGCAGTATTTT
CDR3aa: CASSFLLTVTQYF

len: 13
v_gene: TRBV18
abundance: .
d_gene: .
j_gene: TRBJ1-1
CDR3nt: TGTGCCAGCTCAGGGGAAGAGAACACTGAAGCTTTCTTT
CDR3aa: CASSGEENTEAFF

len: 13
v_gene: TRBV7-9
abundance: .
d_gene: .
j_gene: TRBJ2-7
CDR3nt: TGTGCCAGCAGCCCGACAGGAACTTACGAGCAGTACTTC
CDR3aa: CASSPTGTYEQYF

len: 14
v_gene: TRBV7-2
abundance: .
d_gene: .
j_gene: TRBJ1-2
CDR3nt: TGTGCCAGCAGCTTTCAGGCGGGTGACTATGGCTACACCTTC
CDR3aa: CASSFQAGDYGYTF

len: 15
v_gene: TRBV5-4
abundance: .
d_gene: TRBD1
j_gene: TRBJ2-5
CDR3nt: TGTGCCAGCAGTCAAGGGACAGGGGGCGCAGAGACCCAGTACTTC
CDR3aa: CASSQGTGGAETQYF

len: 13
v_gene: TRBV2
abundance: few
d_gene: .
j_gene: TRBJ2-5
CDR3nt: TGTGCCAGCAGTGAATCTACCCTAGGGGCCCAGTACTTC
CDR3aa: CASSESTLGAQYF

len: 18
v_gene: TRBV19
abundance: .
d_gene: TRBD1
j_gene: TRBJ1-6
CDR3nt: TGTGCCAGTAGTCGATTCGCCCGGGACAGGGGAACAAATTCACCCCTCCACTTT
CDR3aa: CASSRFARDRGTNSPLHF

len: 12
v_gene: TRBV12-5
abundance: .
d_gene: .
j_gene: TRBJ2-3
CDR3nt: TGTGCTAGCCGGAGGGGCCCAGATACGCAGTATTTT
CDR3aa: CASRRGPDTQYF

len: 13
v_gene: TRBV11-3
abundance: .
d_gene: .
j_gene: TRBJ2-7
CDR3nt: TGTGCCAGCAGCTCCAGGGGTACCTACGAGCAGTACTTC
CDR3aa: CASSSRGTYEQYF

len: 19
v_gene: TRBV5-1
abundance: few
d_gene: TRBD2
j_gene: TRBJ2-3
CDR3nt: TGCGCCAGCAGCTTGGCTCGATGGACTAGCGGGACTAGCACAGATACGCAGTATTTT
CDR3aa: CASSLARWTSGTSTDTQYF

len: 10
v_gene: TRBV19
abundance: .
d_gene: .
j_gene: TRBJ2-5
CDR3nt: TGTGCCAGTTCCCAAGAGACCCAGTACTTC
CDR3aa: CASSQETQYF

len: 20
v_gene: TRBV7-3
abundance: .
d_gene: TRBD2
j_gene: TRBJ2-1
CDR3nt: TGTGCCAGCAGCTCCTCGGGGCGAGCGGGGGCCCTAAGCTCCTACAATGAGCAGTTCTTC
CDR3aa: CASSSSGRAGALSSYNEQFF

len: 14
v_gene: TRBV5-1
abundance: .
d_gene: TRBD1
j_gene: TRBJ1-2
CDR3nt: TGCGCCAGCAGCTCCGGGACAGCCCCCCTTGGCTACACCTTC
CDR3aa: CASSSGTAPLGYTF

len: 17
v_gene: TRBV7-3
abundance: once
d_gene: TRBD2
j_gene: TRBJ2-2
CDR3nt: TGTGCCAGCAGCTTAGGAGGGACTAGCGGGAAGACCGGGGAGCTGTTTTTT
CDR3aa: CASSLGGTSGKTGELFF

len: 18
v_gene: TRBV7-2
abundance: .
d_gene: .
j_gene: TRBJ2-7
CDR3nt: TGTGCCAGCAGCTTAGTGGCGATCGGTGGGACGGTGCTCTACGAGCAGTACTTC
CDR3aa: CASSLVAIGGTVLYEQYF

len: 11
v_gene: TRBV6-1
abundance: .
d_gene: .
j_gene: TRBJ1-1
CDR3nt: TGTGCCAGCAATGAGGGGGCTGAAGCTTTCTTT
CDR3aa: CASNEGAEAFF

len: 17
v_gene: TRBV25-1
abundance: .
d_gene: TRBD2
j_gene: TRBJ2-3
CDR3nt: TGTGCCAGCAGTCCAAGGGTGGCGGGAGCTGGCACAGATACGCAGTATTTT
CDR3aa: CASSPRVAGAGTDTQYF

len: 14
v_gene: TRBV6-1
abundance: .
d_gene: TRBD1
j_gene: TRBJ1-1
CDR3nt: TGTGCCAGCAGTGCGGACAGGGGGGATACTGAAGCTTTCTTT
CDR3aa: CASSADRGDTEAFF

len: 17
v_gene: TRBV7-2
abundance: .
d_gene: TRBD1
j_gene: TRBJ2-6
CDR3nt: TGTGCCAGCAGCTTAGAAGGGACAGGCTCTGGGGCCAACGTCCTGACTTTC
CDR3aa: CASSLEGTGSGANVLTF

len: 14
v_gene: TRBV6-4
abundance: .
d_gene: .
j_gene: TRBJ2-3
CDR3nt: TGTGCCAGCAGTCCGCAGCCTAGCACAGATACGCAGTATTTT
CDR3aa: CASSPQPSTDTQYF

len: 17
v_gene: TRBV19
abundance: few
d_gene: .
j_gene: TRBJ2-5
CDR3nt: TGTGCCAGTAGTACCACGACCGGGACTCCCCTCGGGGAGACCCAGTACTTC
CDR3aa: CASSTTTGTPLGETQYF

len: 16
v_gene: TRBV6-1
abundance: once
d_gene: TRBD1
j_gene: TRBJ1-4
CDR3nt: TGTGCCAGCAGTGGCGGGGACAGCTCAACTAATGAAAAACTGTTTTTT
CDR3aa: CASSGGDSSTNEKLFF

len: 16
v_gene: TRBV28
abundance: .
d_gene: TRBD2
j_gene: TRBJ2-1
CDR3nt: TGTGCCAGCAGTTTAGATCTAGCGGCTTCCTACAATGAGCAGTTCTTC
CDR3aa: CASSLDLAASYNEQFF

len: 16
v_gene: TRBV5-4
abundance: .
d_gene: TRBD2
j_gene: TRBJ2-1
CDR3nt: TGTGCCAGCAGCTCTGGGGGGGACCCCAGCATCAATGAGCAGTTCTTC
CDR3aa: CASSSGGDPSINEQFF

len: 14
v_gene: TRBV5-1
abundance: .
d_gene: .
j_gene: TRBJ2-5
CDR3nt: TGCGCCAGCAGTCTGCGAGGGGGAGCAGAGACCCAGTACTTC
CDR3aa: CASSLRGGAETQYF